The rows below give T cell receptor beta chains drawn from one sample of a study of T cell responses to AZD1222 COVID-19 vaccine. Profiled with immunoSEQ multiplex PCR; TCRdb holds only in-frame clones, not every one. The sample carries about 160,000 clones, under 95% recorded once. This specimen was peripheral blood, taken on day 0 of AZD1222 vaccination. All receptors derive from an adult in good health. CDR3s include the opening cysteine and the closing phenylalanine or tryptophan. Each record gives: V gene, J gene, clone size, D gene, CDR3 DNA, CDR3 protein. D genes are given only for firm matches. Not every row has a clone size; where given, it reads once, few, many or a size class.

TRBV20-1	TRBJ2-1	.	.	TGCAGTGCTAGGCAGCAGTTCTTC	CSARQQFF
TRBV7-8	TRBJ2-5	.	.	TGTGCCAGCAGCGATAGTGGGGGCTGGGAGACCCAGTACTTC	CASSDSGGWETQYF
TRBV7-8	TRBJ1-1	.	.	TGTGCCAGCAGCTTAACACACACGAACACTGAAGCTTTCTTT	CASSLTHTNTEAFF
TRBV29-1	TRBJ1-2	.	TRBD1	TGCAGCGTCCGGGACAGGGGACCTCTTAACTATGGCTACACCTTC	CSVRDRGPLNYGYTF
TRBV7-2	TRBJ1-6	.	TRBD1	TGTGCCAGCAGCTCCCAGCCGACAGGGGAAAGATCACCCCTCCACTTT	CASSSQPTGERSPLHF
TRBV2	TRBJ2-7	.	TRBD2	TGTGCCAGCATTTTTAGCGGGGGGGGCTCCTACGAGCAGTACTTC	CASIFSGGGSYEQYF
TRBV28	TRBJ1-1	.	.	TGTGCCAGCAGTTTCGGTGGAGGCACTGAAGCTTTCTTT	CASSFGGGTEAFF
TRBV6-5	TRBJ1-1	.	TRBD1	TGTGCCACCGGCAGGGGGCGGAACACTGAAGCTTTCTTT	CATGRGRNTEAFF
TRBV27	TRBJ2-1	.	TRBD2	TGTGCCAGCAGGCCAACGCTAGCGGGAGTTAATGAGCAGTTCTTC	CASRPTLAGVNEQFF
TRBV5-5	TRBJ1-1	.	.	TGTGCCAGCAGCCCAGCAGGGACAATGAACACTGAAGCTTTCTTT	CASSPAGTMNTEAFF
TRBV28	TRBJ1-1	.	.	TGTGCCAGCAGTCCCCTCCTACAAGGTACTGAAGCTTTCTTT	CASSPLLQGTEAFF
TRBV7-9	TRBJ2-2	once	TRBD2	TGTGCCAGCATGAGTGCGGGAGGAACCGGGGAGCTGTTTTTT	CASMSAGGTGELFF
TRBV6-5	TRBJ2-5	.	.	TGTGCCAGCAGCTCGGGGGAGACCCAGTACTTC	CASSSGETQYF
TRBV6-5	TRBJ2-7	.	.	TGTGCCAGCAGACCGTCGGGGTTTGACGAGCAGTACTTC	CASRPSGFDEQYF
TRBV28	TRBJ1-5	once	TRBD1	TGTGCCAGCAGAACAGGGGGGGATCAGCCCCAGCATTTT	CASRTGGDQPQHF
TRBV5-5	TRBJ1-1	.	.	TGTGCCAGCAGCTTGAGGGGATGGGACACTGAAGCTTTCTTT	CASSLRGWDTEAFF
TRBV28	TRBJ2-7	.	.	TGTGCCAGCAGCTACGGGACGGCTTACGAGCAGTACTTC	CASSYGTAYEQYF
TRBV28	TRBJ2-1	.	TRBD2	TGTGCCAGCAGTCCGATGGGGCGGGGGGACAATGAGCAGTTCTTC	CASSPMGRGDNEQFF
TRBV28	TRBJ2-1	.	.	TGTGCCAGCAGTTTATTAGCCCGGTATGAGCAGTTCTTC	CASSLLARYEQFF
TRBV7-9	TRBJ2-7	.	TRBD2	TGTGCCAGCAGCATACCGACTAGCGCGTCCTACGAGCAGTACTTC	CASSIPTSASYEQYF
TRBV23-1	TRBJ1-5	.	.	TGCGCCAGCAGTCACCCCGGGGGCCGGTCCAATCAGCCCCAGCATTTT	CASSHPGGRSNQPQHF
TRBV30	TRBJ2-7	.	.	TGTGCCTGGAGTGTAAGTCCCTCCTACGAGCAGTACTTC	CAWSVSPSYEQYF